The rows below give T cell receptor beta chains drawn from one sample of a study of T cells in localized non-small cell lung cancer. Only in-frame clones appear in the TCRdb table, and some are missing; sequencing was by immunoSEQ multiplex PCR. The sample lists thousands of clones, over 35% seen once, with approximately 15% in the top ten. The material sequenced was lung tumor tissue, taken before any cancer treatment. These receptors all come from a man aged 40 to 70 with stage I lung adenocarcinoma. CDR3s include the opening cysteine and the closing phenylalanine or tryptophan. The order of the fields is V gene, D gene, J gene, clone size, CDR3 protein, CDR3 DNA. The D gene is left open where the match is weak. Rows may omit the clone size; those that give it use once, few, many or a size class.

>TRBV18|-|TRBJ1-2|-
CASSLDSVYGYTF
TGTGCCAGCTCACTTGACAGCGTTTATGGCTACACCTTC
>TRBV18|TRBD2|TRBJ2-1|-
CASSPRTSGKDNEQFF
TGTGCCAGCTCACCCAGGACTAGCGGGAAGGACAATGAGCAGTTCTTC
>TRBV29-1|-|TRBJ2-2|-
CSVEIKNPSAGELFF
TGCAGCGTTGAAATCAAGAATCCTTCCGCCGGGGAGCTGTTTTTT
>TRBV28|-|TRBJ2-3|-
CASTLSIPTTDTQYF
TGTGCCAGCACCCTATCAATCCCAACGACAGATACGCAGTATTTT
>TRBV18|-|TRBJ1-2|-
CASSSYRRDGYTF
TGTGCCAGCTCCTCCTACAGGAGGGATGGCTACACCTTC
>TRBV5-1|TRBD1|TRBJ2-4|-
CASSLRGTGKNIQYF
TGCGCCAGCAGCTTGAGGGGGACAGGAAAAAACATTCAGTACTTC
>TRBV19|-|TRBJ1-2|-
CASSADWYGYTF
TGTGCCAGTAGTGCCGATTGGTATGGCTACACCTTC
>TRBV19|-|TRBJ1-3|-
CASSIGGDGNTIYF
TGTGCCAGTAGTATAGGAGGGGACGGAAACACCATATATTTT
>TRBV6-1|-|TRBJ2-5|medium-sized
CASSEGTGSRRGNQETQYF
TGTGCCAGCAGTGAAGGGACAGGATCGAGGCGGGGTAACCAAGAGACCCAGTACTTC
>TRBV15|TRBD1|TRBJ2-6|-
CATSGLTGMHATGANVLTF
TGTGCCACCAGCGGGTTGACAGGGATGCATGCGACCGGGGCCAACGTCCTGACTTTC
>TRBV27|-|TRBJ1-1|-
CASSQRGNTEAFF
TGTGCCAGCAGCCAACGGGGGAACACTGAAGCTTTCTTT
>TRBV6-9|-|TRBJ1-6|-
CASSGGDGNSPLHF
TGTGCCAGCAGTGGGGGGGACGGTAATTCACCCCTCCACTTT
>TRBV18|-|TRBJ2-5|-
CASSNLGQTKQETQYF
TGTGCCAGCTCAAATCTGGGGCAGACTAAACAAGAGACCCAGTACTTC
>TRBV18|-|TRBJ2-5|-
CASSPPNRVETQYF
TGTGCCAGCTCACCACCAAACAGGGTGGAGACCCAGTACTTC
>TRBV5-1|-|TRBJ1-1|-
CASSPTTPNTEAFF
TGCGCCAGCAGCCCGACTACCCCGAACACTGAAGCTTTCTTT
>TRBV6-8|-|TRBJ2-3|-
CASTHGQNTDTQYF
TGTGCCAGCACCCACGGACAGAACACAGATACGCAGTATTTT
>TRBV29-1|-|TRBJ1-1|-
CSVEVELNTEAFF
TGCAGCGTTGAAGTGGAGCTAAACACTGAAGCTTTCTTT
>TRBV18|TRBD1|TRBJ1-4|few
CASSPMGQKNEKLFF
TGTGCCAGCTCACCCATGGGACAGAAGAATGAAAAACTGTTTTTT
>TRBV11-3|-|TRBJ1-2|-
CASDVAGRANYGYTF
TGTGCCAGCGATGTAGCCGGGCGAGCTAACTATGGCTACACCTTC
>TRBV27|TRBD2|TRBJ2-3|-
CASSSWTSGSTDTQYF
TGTGCCAGCAGTTCATGGACTAGCGGGAGCACAGATACGCAGTATTTT
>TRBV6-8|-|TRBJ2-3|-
CAIRLNTDTQYF
TGTGCCATCAGACTTAACACAGATACGCAGTATTTT
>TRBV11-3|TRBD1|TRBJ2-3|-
CASNSRDRGWADTQYF
TGTGCCAGCAACTCCCGGGACAGGGGATGGGCAGATACGCAGTATTTT
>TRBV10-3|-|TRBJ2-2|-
CAISEGGAGELFF
TGTGCCATCAGTGAGGGGGGCGCGGGGGAGCTGTTTTTT
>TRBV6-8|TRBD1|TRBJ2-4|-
CASSVDRAGSWAKNIQYF
TGTGCCAGCAGTGTGGACAGGGCAGGGTCGTGGGCCAAAAACATTCAGTACTTC
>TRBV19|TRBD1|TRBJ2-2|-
CASSTSPWTGNTGELFF
TGTGCCAGTAGTACCTCTCCCTGGACAGGAAACACCGGGGAGCTGTTTTTT
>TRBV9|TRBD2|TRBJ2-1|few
CASSPTGTSGNNEQFF
TGTGCCAGCAGTCCAACCGGGACTAGCGGTAACAATGAGCAGTTCTTC
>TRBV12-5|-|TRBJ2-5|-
CASGLEATQYF
TGTGCTAGTGGTTTGGAGGCAACCCAGTACTTC
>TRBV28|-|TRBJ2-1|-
CARCEVEGYNEQFF
TGTGCCCGCTGCGAGGTAGAGGGCTACAATGAGCAGTTCTTC
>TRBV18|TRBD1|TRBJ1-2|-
CASSHGQGRNYGYTF
TGTGCCAGCTCACACGGACAGGGGCGTAACTATGGCTACACCTTC
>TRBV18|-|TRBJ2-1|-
CASSPRNVNEQFF
TGTGCCAGCTCACCAAGGAATGTCAATGAGCAGTTCTTC
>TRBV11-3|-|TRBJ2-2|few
CASSLAGITGELFF
TGTGCCAGCAGCTTGGCAGGGATCACCGGGGAGCTGTTTTTT
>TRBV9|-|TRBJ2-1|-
CASSRDPNPRQFF
TGTGCCAGCAGCCGCGACCCAAATCCGAGGCAGTTCTTC
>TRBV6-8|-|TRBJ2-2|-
CASRTPGRGELFF
TGTGCCAGCAGGACACCGGGGAGGGGGGAGCTGTTTTTT
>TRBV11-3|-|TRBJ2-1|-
CASSSRSGSNEQFF
TGTGCCAGCAGCTCCCGGAGCGGGTCTAATGAGCAGTTCTTC
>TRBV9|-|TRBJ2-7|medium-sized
CASSPEGQTADEQYF
TGTGCCAGCAGCCCCGAGGGGCAAACAGCCGACGAGCAGTACTTC
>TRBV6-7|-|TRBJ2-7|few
CASSLHLEQYF
TGTGCCAGCAGCCTCCACCTCGAGCAGTACTTC
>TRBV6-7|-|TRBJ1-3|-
CASSPDYSGNTIYF
TGTGCCAGCAGCCCCGATTACTCTGGAAACACCATATATTTT